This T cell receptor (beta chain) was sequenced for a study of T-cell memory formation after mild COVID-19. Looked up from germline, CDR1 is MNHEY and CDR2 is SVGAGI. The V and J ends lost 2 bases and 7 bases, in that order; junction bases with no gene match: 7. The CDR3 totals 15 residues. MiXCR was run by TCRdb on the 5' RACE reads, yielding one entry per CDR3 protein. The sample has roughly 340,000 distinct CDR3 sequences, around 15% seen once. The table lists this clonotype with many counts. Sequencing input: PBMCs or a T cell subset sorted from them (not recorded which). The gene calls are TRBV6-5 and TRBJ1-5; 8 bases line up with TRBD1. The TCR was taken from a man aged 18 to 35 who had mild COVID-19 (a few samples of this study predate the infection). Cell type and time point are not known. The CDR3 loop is CASSYERTGQQPQHF. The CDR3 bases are TGTGCCAGCAGTTACGAGCGGACAGGGCAGCAGCCCCAGCATTTT.